This T cell receptor beta chain is from a study of blood T cell repertoires in COVID-19 (TCRdb year 2020). For the wider study: Collaborator samples came from the United States, Italy and Spain and covered acute and convalescent phases of COVID-19. The material from the prospective study consisted of cDNA or gDNA derived from T cells, B-cell-depleted T cells, or PBMCs. Nearly every sample came with metadata listing a de-identified subject ID, COVID-19 status, age in years and sex. Deeply sampled blood TCRbeta repertoires from subjects exposed to, actively infected with, or recovered from COVID-19 were included in the dataset. Where HLA class I and class II types were available, the types were taken from metadata supplied by the sample provider, not from assay-based typing. Samples came from the ongoing ImmuneRACE study (first 160 participants) plus 1,254 subjects from 6 global collaborators. A freely available public database, intended as a resource for researchers studying the immune response to SARS-CoV-2, is where the repertoires were released. Overall results and qualifications from the work: The amount of clinical and demographic metadata varied by source and participant and was provided uncurated.

TCRbeta CDR3 regions were amplified from genomic DNA using the immunoSEQ Assay, a bias-controlled multiplex PCR. The original methods were these. Nucleated cell counts per sample were estimated from amplification of reference gene primers within the assay. To quantify the absolute abundance of each unique TCRbeta CDR3 rearrangement, sequence reads were collapsed and filtered. For each sample, productive Simpson clonality was calculated as the square root of Simpson's diversity index across productive rearrangements. Sourced from immuneACCESS, this table was stored by TCRdb with only in-frame sequences that have V and J called. A share of the clones is absent; for the studies checked, an unresolved V gene accounts for under half, and the remainder has no known explanation. That table furnishes V, J and clone size, whereas the DNA furnished D and trimming. Recorded for this sample are approximately 61,000 clones; approximately 83% of them occurred a single time. The ten biggest clones cover about 14% of the sample.

Collaborating institutions collected whole blood in K2EDTA tubes following their own protocols. For TCRbeta analysis, collaborators shipped samples in one of three forms: frozen whole blood, isolated PBMCs, or DNA extracted from either of those sample types. The CDR3 spans 16 residues, from the cysteine through the phenylalanine. The CDR3 DNA has 48 bases and is translated from base 1. V sheds 0 bases and J sheds 3 bases, leaving 14 bases between their ends. The germline V gene encodes CDR1 LNHDA and CDR2 SQIVND (reference sequence). As regards this clone: Its antigen is still unknown. No much larger clone is present one base from it, and per-base qualities are unavailable.

The sample was peripheral blood. The source is a human donor in a cohort sampled during active COVID-19. The chain is assembled from TRBV19 and TRBJ1-2; matching of 6 bases hints at TRBD1 as the D gene. The DNA sequence is given as TGTGCCAGTAGTATAGAAACGGCGACAGGCGACTATGGCTACACCTTC. Protein translation: CASSIETATGDYGYTF. With all but the CDR3 taken from the reference TRBV19 and TRBJ1-2 genes, the full variable domain is: DGGITQSPKYLFRKEGQNVTLSCEQNLNHDAMYWYRQDPGQGLRLIYYSQIVNDFQKGDIAEGYSVSREKKESFPLTVTSAQKNPTAFYLCASSIETATGDYGYTFGSGTRLTVV.